The entry below gives a single T cell receptor (beta chain) sequence along with its context. Its specificity is unknown. These data come from a study of shared clonotypes between healthy human individuals. The overall study: Three CD4 naive, three CD4 memory, two CD8 naive and one CD8 memory plate were used per donor. General observations from the study: Rarefaction revealed incomplete sorted-subset sequencing despite large depth. Only blood was sampled, and tissue TCR repertoires likely differ from blood ones.

The assay was immunoSEQ multiplex PCR, and TCRdb's table has in-frame clones only and misses some. In the table there are roughly 700,000 clones, 74% of which are singletons. V lost 1 base, J lost 0 bases, and 11 bases lay in between. The CDR3 extends over 15 amino acids. Germline V gene lookup returns CDR1 SGDLS and CDR2 YYNGEE. CD45RA-negative memory and CD45RA+ naive subsets were split from the CD4+ cells. The clonotype originates from a woman aged 25 to 39 in good health. The rearrangement joins TRBV9 to TRBJ2-7; D is unresolved. Material: memory CD4+ T cells sorted from blood. Indicated subset: CD45RA-negative fraction. The CDR3 coding sequence is TGTGCCAGCAGCGTACGTGGCGAGAACTCCTACGAGCAGTACTTC. Translating gives CASSVRGENSYEQYF.